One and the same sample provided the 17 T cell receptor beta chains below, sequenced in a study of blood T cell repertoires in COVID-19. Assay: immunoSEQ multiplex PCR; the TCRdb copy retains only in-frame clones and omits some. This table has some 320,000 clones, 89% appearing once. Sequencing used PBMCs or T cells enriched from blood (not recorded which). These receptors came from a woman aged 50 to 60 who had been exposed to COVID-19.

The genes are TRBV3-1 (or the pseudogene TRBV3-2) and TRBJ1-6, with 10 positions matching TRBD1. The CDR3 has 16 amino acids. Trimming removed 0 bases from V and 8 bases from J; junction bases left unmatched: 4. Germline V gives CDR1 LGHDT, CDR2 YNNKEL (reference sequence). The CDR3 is CASSQDPGTGDSPLHF. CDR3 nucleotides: TGTGCCAGCAGCCAAGATCCGGGGACAGGGGATTCACCCCTCCACTTT.

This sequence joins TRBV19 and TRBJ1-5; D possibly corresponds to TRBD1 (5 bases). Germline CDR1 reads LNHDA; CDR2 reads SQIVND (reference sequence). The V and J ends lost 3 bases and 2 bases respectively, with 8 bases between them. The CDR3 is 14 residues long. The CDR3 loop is CASSMIRGNQPQHF. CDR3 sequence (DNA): TGTGCCAGTAGTATGATCAGGGGCAATCAGCCCCAGCATTTT.

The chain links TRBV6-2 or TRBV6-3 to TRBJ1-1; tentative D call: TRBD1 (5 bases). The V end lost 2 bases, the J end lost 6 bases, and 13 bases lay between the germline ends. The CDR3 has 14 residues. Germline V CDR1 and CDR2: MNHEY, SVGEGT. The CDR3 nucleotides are TGTGCCAGCAGTTACAGGGGTTGGTCCGCTGAAGCTTTCTTT. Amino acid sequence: CASSYRGWSAEAFF.

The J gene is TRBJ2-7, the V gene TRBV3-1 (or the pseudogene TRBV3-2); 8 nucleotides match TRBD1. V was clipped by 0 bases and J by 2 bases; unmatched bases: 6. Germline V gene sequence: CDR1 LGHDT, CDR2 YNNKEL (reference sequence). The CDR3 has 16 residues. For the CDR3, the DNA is TGTGCCAGCAGCCAAGATTGGACAGGGCAACCCTACGAGCAGTACTTC. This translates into CASSQDWTGQPYEQYF.

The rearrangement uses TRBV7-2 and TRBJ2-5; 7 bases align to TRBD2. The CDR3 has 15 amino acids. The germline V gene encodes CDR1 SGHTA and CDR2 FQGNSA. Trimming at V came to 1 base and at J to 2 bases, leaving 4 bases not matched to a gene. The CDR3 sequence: CASSLGAGVQETQYF. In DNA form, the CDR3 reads TGTGCCAGCAGCTTAGGTGCGGGGGTTCAAGAGACCCAGTACTTC.

The CDR3 is CASSLIRGGFSNQPQHF. CDR3 bases: TGTGCCAGCAGTTTGATCAGGGGAGGGTTTAGCAATCAGCCCCAGCATTTT. The chain links TRBV28 to TRBJ1-5; tentative D call: TRBD1 (6 bases). This CDR3 spans 17 amino acids. The V and J ends lost 3 bases and 0 bases respectively, with 15 bases between them. CDR1 is MDHEN, CDR2 SYDVKM, per germline.

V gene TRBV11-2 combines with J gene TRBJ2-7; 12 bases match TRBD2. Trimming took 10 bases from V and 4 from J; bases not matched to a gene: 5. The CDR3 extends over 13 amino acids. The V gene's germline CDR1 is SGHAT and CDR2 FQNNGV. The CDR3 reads CATWTSGVYEQYF. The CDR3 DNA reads TGTGCCACCTGGACTAGCGGGGTTTACGAGCAGTACTTC.

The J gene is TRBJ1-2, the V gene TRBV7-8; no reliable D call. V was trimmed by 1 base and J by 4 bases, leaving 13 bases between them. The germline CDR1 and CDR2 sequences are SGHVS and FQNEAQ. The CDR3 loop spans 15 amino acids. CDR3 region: CASSLDSGRIYGYTF. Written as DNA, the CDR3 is TGTGCCAGCAGCTTAGACTCGGGTCGCATCTATGGCTACACCTTC.

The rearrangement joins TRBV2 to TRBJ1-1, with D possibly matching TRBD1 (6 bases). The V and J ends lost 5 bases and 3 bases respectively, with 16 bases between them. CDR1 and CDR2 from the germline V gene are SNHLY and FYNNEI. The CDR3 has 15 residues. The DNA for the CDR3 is TGTGCCAGCAGTTGGACGACAGGAATGGACACTGAAGCTTTCTTT. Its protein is CASSWTTGMDTEAFF.

The CDR3 loop is CATSDTGTSGGTYNEQFF. The CDR3 bases are TGTGCCACCAGTGATACCGGGACTAGCGGGGGCACCTACAATGAGCAGTTCTTC. The chain is built from TRBV24-1 and TRBJ2-1, with 14 positions matching TRBD2. The V gene's germline CDR1 is KGHDR and CDR2 SFDVKD. This CDR3 is built from 18 residues. V gave up 3 bases and J gave up 2 bases; unmatched junction bases: 5.

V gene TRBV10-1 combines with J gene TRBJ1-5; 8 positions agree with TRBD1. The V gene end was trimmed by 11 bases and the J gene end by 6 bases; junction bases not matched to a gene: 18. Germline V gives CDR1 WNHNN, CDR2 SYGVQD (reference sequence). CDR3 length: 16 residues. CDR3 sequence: CAFTRGRTGHGQPQHF. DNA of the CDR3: TGCGCCTTCACACGGGGGCGGACAGGGCATGGTCAGCCCCAGCATTTT.

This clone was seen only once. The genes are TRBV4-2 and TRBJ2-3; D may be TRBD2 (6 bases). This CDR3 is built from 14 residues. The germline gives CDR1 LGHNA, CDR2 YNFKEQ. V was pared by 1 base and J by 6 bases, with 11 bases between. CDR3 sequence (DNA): TGTGCCAGCAGCCAAGGGGGACTTCTGGATACGCAGTATTTT. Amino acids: CASSQGGLLDTQYF.

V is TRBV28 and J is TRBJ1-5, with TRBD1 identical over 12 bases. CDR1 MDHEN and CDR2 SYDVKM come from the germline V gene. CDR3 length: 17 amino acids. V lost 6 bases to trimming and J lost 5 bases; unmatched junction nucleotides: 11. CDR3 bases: TGTGCCAGCAGGTGGGACAGGGGGCGTCGAGGAGATCAGCCCCAGCATTTT. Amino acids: CASRWDRGRRGDQPQHF.

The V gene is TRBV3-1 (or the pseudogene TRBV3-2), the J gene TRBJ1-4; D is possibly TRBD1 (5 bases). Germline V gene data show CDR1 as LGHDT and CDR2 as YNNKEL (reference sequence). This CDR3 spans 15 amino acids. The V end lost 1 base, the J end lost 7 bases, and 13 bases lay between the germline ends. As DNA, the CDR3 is TGTGCCAGCAGCCAAGTTAGCAGGGTGGCTGAAAAACTGTTTTTT. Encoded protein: CASSQVSRVAEKLFF.

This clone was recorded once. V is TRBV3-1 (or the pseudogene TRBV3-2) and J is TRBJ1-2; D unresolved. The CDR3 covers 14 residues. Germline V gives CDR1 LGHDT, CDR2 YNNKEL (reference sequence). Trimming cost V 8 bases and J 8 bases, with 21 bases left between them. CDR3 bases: TGTGCCAGCGCCGATCCGGCGACGTCGGGGGGCTACACCTTC. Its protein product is CASADPATSGGYTF.

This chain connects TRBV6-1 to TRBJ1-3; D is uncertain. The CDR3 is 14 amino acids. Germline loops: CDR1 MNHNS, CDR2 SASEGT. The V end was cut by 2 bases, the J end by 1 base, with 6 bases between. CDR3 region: CASSEILSGNTIYF. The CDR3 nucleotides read TGTGCCAGCAGTGAAATTCTGTCTGGAAACACCATATATTTT.

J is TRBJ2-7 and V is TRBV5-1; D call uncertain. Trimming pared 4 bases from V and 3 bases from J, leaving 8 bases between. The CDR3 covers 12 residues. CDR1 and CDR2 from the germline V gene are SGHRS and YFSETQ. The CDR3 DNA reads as TGCGCCAGCAGCCGCAGTAACTACGAGCAGTACTTC. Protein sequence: CASSRSNYEQYF.